These T cell receptor beta chains were read from a single sample in a study of STAT3 mutations in large granular lymphocyte leukemia. The protocol was immunoSEQ multiplex PCR, while the TCRdb copy is restricted to in-frame clones and leaves out a portion. Of under 10,000 clones in the sample, 88% are singletons; the top ten hold 84%. The sequenced sample was peripheral blood mononuclear cells. Receptors were obtained from a man aged 80 or over with T-cell large granular lymphocyte leukemia. Some clones in this sample may be carry-over from other donors' samples. Each CDR3 is given with its conserved first and last residue. The order of the fields is clone size, V gene, J gene, D gene, CDR3 DNA, CDR3 protein. D genes are given only for firm matches. Clone size is not always given. Where it is, it says once, few, many or a class for expanded clones.

>-|TRBV9|TRBJ2-2|-
TGTGCCAGCAGCGTAGCCGGGTTGGGTCCTAACACCGGGGAGCTGTTTTTT
CASSVAGLGPNTGELFF
>-|TRBV5-6|TRBJ2-5|-
TGTGCCAGCAGCTTGGGTCCCCAAGAGACCCAGTACTTC
CASSLGPQETQYF
>-|TRBV19|TRBJ1-3|-
TGTGCCAGTAGTACCCTAGGCAGGGGCTCTGGAAACACCATATATTTT
CASSTLGRGSGNTIYF
>-|TRBV6-1|TRBJ2-7|TRBD1
TGTGCCAGCAGTTCCGGACAGGGCCCCGAGCAGTACTTC
CASSSGQGPEQYF
>-|TRBV5-4|TRBJ1-2|-
TGTGCCAGCAGCCGTAAATGGAAAGCCGGGACCGACTATGGCTACACCTTC
CASSRKWKAGTDYGYTF
>-|TRBV14|TRBJ1-6|-
TGTGCCAGCAGCCAAGAACTCCCTCATTCACCCCTCCACTTT
CASSQELPHSPLHF
>-|TRBV4-2|TRBJ1-6|-
TGTGCCAGCAGCCAATTTTCCGGGAAAGATTCACCCCTCCACTTT
CASSQFSGKDSPLHF
>-|TRBV28|TRBJ1-2|TRBD1
TGTGCCAGCAGTATACAGGGGGCGAACTATGGCTACACCTTC
CASSIQGANYGYTF
>-|TRBV6-5|TRBJ1-5|TRBD1
TGTGCCAGCGCGACAGGGTTGAGCAATCAGCCCCAGCATTTT
CASATGLSNQPQHF
>-|TRBV7-9|TRBJ1-1|-
TGTGCCAGCAGCCGACCCAACACTGAAGCTTTCTTT
CASSRPNTEAFF
>-|TRBV6-6|TRBJ1-3|TRBD1
TGTGCCAGTACAGGGGGGTTCGGTGGAAACACCATATATTTT
CASTGGFGGNTIYF
>-|TRBV6-5|TRBJ2-7|TRBD1
TGTGCCAGCAGTGTTCCGGGACAGGGTGGCGAGCAGTACTTC
CASSVPGQGGEQYF
>-|TRBV4-1|TRBJ1-6|-
TGCGCCAGCAGCCAAGATGGTAGGGTGGGTTCACCCCTCCACTTT
CASSQDGRVGSPLHF
>-|TRBV28|TRBJ2-2|-
TGTGCCAGCAGTCGACTGAAGGAGACCGGGGAGCTGTTTTTT
CASSRLKETGELFF
>-|TRBV27|TRBJ2-3|TRBD1
TGTGCCAGCAGTCGCCGGACAGGGATCACAGATACGCAGTATTTT
CASSRRTGITDTQYF
>-|TRBV5-4|TRBJ2-7|TRBD2
TGTGCCAGCAGCCTGGGACTAGCCTCCTACGAGCAGTACTTC
CASSLGLASYEQYF
>-|TRBV18|TRBJ2-5|-
TGTGCCAGCTCACCAGGCGGGCAAGAGACCCAGTACTTC
CASSPGGQETQYF
>-|TRBV10-3|TRBJ2-7|-
TGTGCCAGTCTGAGTGGTAGCTCCTACGAGCAGTACTTC
CASLSGSSYEQYF
>-|TRBV4-2|TRBJ2-7|TRBD1
TGTGCCGCCGGGACAGGGCCCTACGAGCAGTACTTC
CAAGTGPYEQYF
>-|TRBV19|TRBJ2-3|-
TGTGCCAGTAGTATTGGCCGGGGGTTTGGGGATACGCAGTATTTT
CASSIGRGFGDTQYF
>-|TRBV7-2|TRBJ2-7|-
TGTGCCAGCAGCTTAGCCGAGGAGCAGTACTTC
CASSLAEEQYF
>-|TRBV11-2|TRBJ2-7|-
TGTGCCAGCAGCACCTACGAGCAGTACTTC
CASSTYEQYF
>once|TRBV18|TRBJ2-3|-
TGTGCCAGCTCACCGCGGGTTGGGCCCACAGATACGCAGTATTTT
CASSPRVGPTDTQYF
>-|TRBV6-6|TRBJ1-3|-
TGTGCCAGCAGTTACTCGGTACGGACTGCTGGAAACACCATATATTTT
CASSYSVRTAGNTIYF
>medium-sized|TRBV10-3|TRBJ2-2|TRBD1
TGTGCCATCAAGGGGGACAGGGTGAGTTTAAAGTGGACCGGGGAGCTGTTTTTT
CAIKGDRVSLKWTGELFF
>-|TRBV10-3|TRBJ1-2|TRBD1
TGTGCCATCAACCAGGGACAGGCTGACTATGGCTACACCTTC
CAINQGQADYGYTF
>-|TRBV7-9|TRBJ1-5|TRBD1
TGTGCCAGCAGCACCTCGGGACAGGGTTATGGTCAGCCCCAGCATTTT
CASSTSGQGYGQPQHF
>-|TRBV23-1|TRBJ1-5|-
TGCGCCGCGATAGAGCCCCAGCATTTT
CAAIEPQHF
>-|TRBV7-2|TRBJ1-5|-
TGTGCCAGCAGCTTAGTGGGGACTAGCAATCAGCCCCAGCATTTT
CASSLVGTSNQPQHF
>-|TRBV5-1|TRBJ1-2|TRBD1
TGCGCCAGCAGCCCGGCGGGACAGTCTCCCCTGCGCTACACCTTC
CASSPAGQSPLRYTF
>few|TRBV16|TRBJ2-7|-
TGTGCCAGCAGCCCGCCGGAGGGGGGGTACGAGCAGTACTTC
CASSPPEGGYEQYF
>-|TRBV5-4|TRBJ2-4|-
TGTGCCAGCAGCTCGCTACAACTTAGGGAGGCGGCCAAAAACATTCAGTACTTC
CASSSLQLREAAKNIQYF
>once|TRBV7-8|TRBJ2-3|TRBD2
TGTGCCAGCAGCTTAGTGCCGGGGAGGGGAAGGGGAGATACGCAGTATTTT
CASSLVPGRGRGDTQYF
>-|TRBV29-1|TRBJ1-1|-
TGCAGCGGTTACAGGGCGGTCAACACTGAAGCTTTCTTT
CSGYRAVNTEAFF
>-|TRBV6-5|TRBJ2-7|-
TGTGCCAGCAGGGGGGGACAGCCTCTGGCCAACGAGCAGTACTTC
CASRGGQPLANEQYF
>-|TRBV11-2|TRBJ2-7|TRBD1
TGTGCCAGCAGCTACCGGGACAGGGACTCCGAGTACTTC
CASSYRDRDSEYF
>-|TRBV19|TRBJ2-6|-
TGTGCCACCTCCCCTGGGGCCAACGTCCTGACTTTC
CATSPGANVLTF
>-|TRBV25-1|TRBJ2-3|-
TGTGCCAGCAGTGAATTTGGGATTAGCACAGATACGCAGTATTTT
CASSEFGISTDTQYF
>-|TRBV4-2|TRBJ1-4|-
TGTGCCAGCAGCCCGATGATAACCCCAGCAGGACTGTTTTTT
CASSPMITPAGLFF
>-|TRBV5-4|TRBJ2-1|TRBD2
TGTGCCAGCAGCTCCTTAGCGGGGGCTCAGCTGCCCGTCTTC
CASSSLAGAQLPVF
>-|TRBV5-5|TRBJ1-2|-
TGTGCCAGCAGCTTAGGGGCGGACAGCTATGGCTACACCTTC
CASSLGADSYGYTF
>-|TRBV5-8|TRBJ1-4|TRBD1
TGTGCCAGCAGCTACGGGACAGCCGGTGAAAAACTGTTTTTT
CASSYGTAGEKLFF
>-|TRBV12-5|TRBJ2-7|-
TGTGCTAGTGCGGGGGGCGGAGCCTACGAGCAGTACTTC
CASAGGGAYEQYF
>-|TRBV4-2|TRBJ1-6|TRBD1
TGTGCCAGCAGCCAGCCCTTGGGACAGGAGTCGAGGTCACCCCTCCACTTT
CASSQPLGQESRSPLHF